The 28 T cell receptor beta chains below all came from one sample that was sequenced in a study of T cells in Graves' hyperthyroidism and ophthalmopathy. The investigators amplified TCR beta CDR3 regions from RNA transcripts. Initially, a first-round RT-PCR of the TCR CDR3 employed the HTBI primer set. From the multiplex PCR reads, TCRdb called clonotypes with MiXCR, one entry per CDR3 protein. This sample has 190,000 or so distinct CDR3 sequences, with about a sixth found just once. The specimen was blood. These receptors were taken from a man in his forties with Graves' hyperthyroidism.

This clonotype has just a few counts. A much larger clone differs by one base, so this may be a read error. The chain employs TRBV7-2 and TRBJ1-4, with TRBD1 matching 7 bases. The CDR3 loop spans 13 amino acids. Germline lookup yields CDR1 SGHTA and CDR2 FQGNSA. CDR3 sequence: CASRDSSFERLFF. The CDR3 DNA reads as TGTGCCAGCCGGGACAGTTCTTTTGAAAGACTGTTTTTT.

Many counts were recorded for this clonotype. The chain combines TRBV6-2 or TRBV6-3 with TRBJ1-1; 7 nucleotides align to TRBD1. Germline-derived CDR1 and CDR2 are MNHEY and SVGEGT. With 6 bases clipped from V and 5 bases from J, the junction kept 6 bases outside the gene matches. The CDR3 length is 13 residues. The chain's CDR3 is CASSPRGVTEAFF. The DNA for the CDR3 is TGTGCCAGCAGCCCCAGGGGGGTAACTGAAGCTTTCTTT.

This clonotype showed up just once. The gene calls are TRBV5-1 and TRBJ1-4; D gene unclear. CDR3 length equals 14 residues. The germline gives CDR1 SGHRS, CDR2 YFSETQ. The V and J ends lost 4 bases and 0 bases respectively, with 7 bases between them. CDR3 loop: CASSVLATNEKLFF. The CDR3 coding sequence is TGCGCCAGCAGCGTCCTTGCAACTAATGAAAAACTGTTTTTT.

This clonotype was seen repeatedly, ten times or more. The chain employs TRBV18 and TRBJ1-3, with TRBD1 as a possible D gene (5 bases). Per germline, CDR1 KGHSH and CDR2 LQKENI. The CDR3 has 14 amino acids. Trimming left V 2 bases short and J 9 bases short, with 14 bases between. The CDR3 protein is CASSPWDSRGTIYF. In DNA form, the CDR3 reads TGTGCCAGCTCACCATGGGACTCCCGGGGCACCATATATTTT.

This clonotype was counted between two and nine times. The V gene is TRBV6-5, the J gene TRBJ1-1; D unresolved. The germline V gene has CDR1 MNHEY and CDR2 SVGAGI. Trimming cost V 0 bases and J 4 bases, with 12 bases left between them. The CDR3 length is 15 residues. CDR3 nucleotide sequence: TGTGCCAGCAGTTACTCGGCTCCCACCGTCACTGAAGCTTTCTTT. It encodes CASSYSAPTVTEAFF.

This clonotype was counted many times. This chain uses TRBV6-2 or TRBV6-3 with TRBJ2-3; D gene uncertain. V dropped 2 bases and J dropped 0 bases, with 9 bases sitting between them. The CDR3 loop spans 15 amino acids. Germline V CDR1 and CDR2: MNHEY, SVGEGT. CDR3 region: CASSYTGSSTDTQYF. Written as DNA, the CDR3 is TGTGCCAGCAGTTACACGGGTTCTAGCACAGATACGCAGTATTTT.

The table lists this clonotype with many counts. J is TRBJ2-7 and V is TRBV24-1; D gene unclear. This CDR3 comprises 13 residues. V was pared by 2 bases and J by 1 base, with 5 bases between. Germline V gene data show CDR1 as KGHDR and CDR2 as SFDVKD. The CDR3 protein is CATSDYRSYEQYF. As DNA, the CDR3 is TGTGCCACCAGTGATTATCGTTCCTACGAGCAGTACTTC.

This clonotype occurred a few times. The gene calls are TRBV10-3 and TRBJ1-2; 9 bases are a match to TRBD1. The length of the CDR3 is 14 residues. V lost 0 bases to trimming and J lost 8 bases; unmatched junction nucleotides: 4. Looked up from germline, CDR1 is ENHRY and CDR2 is SYGVKD. The CDR3 coding sequence is TGTGCCATCAGTGAGTCCCGGGACAGGGTCGGCTACACCTTC. Amino acids: CAISESRDRVGYTF.

J is TRBJ1-2 and V is TRBV25-1; unclear D gene. Trimming left V 9 bases short and J 4 bases short, with 12 bases between. The CDR3 consists of 12 residues. Looked up from germline, CDR1 is MGHDK and CDR2 is SYGVNS. CDR3 DNA sequence: TGTGCCAGTTTTCGGCGGGGCTATGGCTACACCTTC. Its translation is CASFRRGYGYTF.

This clonotype has a handful of counts. This rearrangement joins TRBV6-1 to TRBJ2-3; no clear D gene. The CDR3 sequence is 12 residues long. V gave up 7 bases and J gave up 6 bases, with 11 bases separating them. Germline V CDR1 and CDR2: MNHNS, SASEGT. The CDR3 nucleotides are TGTGCCAGCACCGGGTCATGGGATACGCAGTATTTT. Its protein product is CASTGSWDTQYF.

This clonotype was seen ten or more times. The gene calls are TRBV11-2 and TRBJ2-1; 13 bases line up with TRBD2. Trimming cost V 5 bases and J 5 bases; bases outside gene matches: 6. Per the germline V gene, CDR1 is SGHAT and CDR2 is FQNNGV. CDR3 size: 16 residues. CDR3: CASSVLGLAGNNEQFF. CDR3 bases: TGTGCCAGCAGCGTATTGGGACTAGCGGGGAACAATGAGCAGTTCTTC. Looking up the rest from reference TRBV11-2 and TRBJ2-1 gives the full variable domain: EAGVAQSPRYKIIEKRQSVAFWCNPISGHATLYWYQQILGQGPKLLIQFQNNGVVDDSQLPKDRFSAERLKGVDSTLKIQPAKLEDSAVYLCASSVLGLAGNNEQFFGPGTRLTVL.

Many counts were recorded for this clonotype. The V and J genes are TRBV6-1 and TRBJ1-1; no clear D. CDR1 and CDR2 from the germline V gene are MNHNS and SASEGT. The CDR3 sequence is 11 residues long. The V and J ends lost 5 bases and 7 bases respectively, with 8 bases between them. The CDR3 spells CASSYHGEAFF. In DNA form, the CDR3 reads TGTGCCAGCAGTTACCATGGTGAAGCTTTCTTT.

The J gene is TRBJ1-3, the V gene TRBV2; D gene unclear. This CDR3 comprises 15 residues. The V gene lost 5 bases and the J gene lost 0 bases, with 11 bases spanning the gap. CDR1 and CDR2 from the germline V gene are SNHLY and FYNNEI. CDR3 DNA: TGTGCCAGCAGTCAAAGACAATACTCTGGAAACACCATATATTTT. Translating gives CASSQRQYSGNTIYF. The complete variable domain, with remaining parts taken from reference TRBV2 and TRBJ1-3, reads EPEVTQTPSHQVTQMGQEVILRCVPISNHLYFYWYRQILGQKVEFLVSFYNNEISEKSEIFDDQFSVERPDGSNFTLKIRSTKLEDSAMYFCASSQRQYSGNTIYFGEGSWLTVV.

The genes are TRBV9 and TRBJ2-1, with D unresolved. Germline V gives CDR1 SGDLS, CDR2 YYNGEE. The CDR3 loop spans 13 amino acids. V was cut by 3 bases and J by 1 base, with 5 bases left in between. CDR3 nucleotide sequence: TGTGCCAGCAGCGCCTTTTCCTACAATGAGCAGTTCTTC. It is translated as CASSAFSYNEQFF.

Many counts were recorded for this clonotype. The rearrangement uses TRBV7-2 and TRBJ2-5; TRBD1 aligns across 11 bases. The CDR3 contains 16 residues. With V trimmed by 0 bases and J by 5 bases, 5 bases remained unmatched. The germline CDR1 and CDR2 sequences are SGHTA and FQGNSA. Here the CDR3 reads CASSLAGTGGRETQYF. The CDR3 DNA follows: TGTGCCAGCAGCTTAGCCGGGACAGGGGGTCGGGAGACCCAGTACTTC.

This clonotype was found many times. The CDR3 DNA reads as TGTGCCAGCAGCTTAAACGGCGGGGGGGCCCGGGAGACCCAGTACTTC. It specifies CASSLNGGGARETQYF. V usage is TRBV7-3 and J usage is TRBJ2-5, with 9 bases identical to TRBD2. The CDR3 extends over 16 amino acids. V lost 1 base and J lost 5; bases outside the gene matches: 8. From germline, CDR1 is SGHTA and CDR2 FQGTGA. The complete variable domain, with remaining parts taken from reference TRBV7-3 and TRBJ2-5, reads GAGVSQTPSNKVTEKGKYVELRCDPISGHTALYWYRQSLGQGPEFLIYFQGTGAADDSGLPNDRFFAVRPEGSVSTLKIQRTERGDSAVYLCASSLNGGGARETQYFGPGTRLLVL.

This chain links TRBV7-3 with TRBJ2-3; D is unresolved. CDR1 is SGHTA and CDR2 is FQGTGA in the germline V gene. V was pared by 0 bases and J by 0 bases, with 7 bases between. There are 15 residues in the CDR3. The CDR3 loop reads CASSLTSSSTDTQYF. Written as DNA, the CDR3 is TGTGCCAGCAGCTTAACCAGTTCTAGCACAGATACGCAGTATTTT. The full variable domain, in which reference TRBV7-3 and TRBJ2-3 provide the parts outside the CDR3, is GAGVSQTPSNKVTEKGKYVELRCDPISGHTALYWYRQSLGQGPEFLIYFQGTGAADDSGLPNDRFFAVRPEGSVSTLKIQRTERGDSAVYLCASSLTSSSTDTQYFGPGTRLTVL.

The rearrangement uses TRBV7-2 and TRBJ2-7; 10 nucleotides agree with TRBD1. The CDR3 spans 15 residues. V shed 5 bases and J 1 base; nucleotides not matched to a gene: 5. Germline CDR1 SGHTA, CDR2 FQGNSA. In DNA form, the CDR3 reads TGTGCCAGCAGCGGGGGACAGGGGCTTTCCTACGAGCAGTACTTC. Translating it yields CASSGGQGLSYEQYF.

This clonotype was picked up a small number of times. A much larger clone lies a single base off, so this may be a read error. CDR3 protein: CAWSPLPREKLLF. In DNA form, the CDR3 reads TGTGCCTGGAGTCCCTTACCGCGCGAAAAACTGCTTTTT. The chain joins TRBV30 to TRBJ1-4, with D unclear. The V gene's germline CDR1 is GTSNPN and CDR2 SVGIG (reference sequence). The CDR3 extends over 13 amino acids.

This chain links TRBV4-1 with TRBJ1-2; 7 bases match TRBD1. V lost 3 bases and J lost 3; bases outside the gene matches: 7. There are 15 residues in the CDR3. Germline CDR1 reads MGHRA; CDR2 reads YSYEKL. CDR3 nucleotide sequence: TGCGCCAGCAGCCAGAGGACAGGAAATTACTATGGCTACACCTTC. Protein product: CASSQRTGNYYGYTF.

The table lists this clonotype with many counts. This chain joins TRBV5-5 and TRBJ1-2, with 10 bases identical to TRBD1. The CDR3 runs to 14 residues. Trimming removed 2 bases from V and 5 bases from J; junction bases left unmatched: 3. Germline V gene data show CDR1 as SGHKS and CDR2 as YYEKEE (reference sequence). As DNA, the CDR3 is TGTGCCAGCAGCTTCCGGGACAGGGGTTATGGCTACACCTTC. Translation: CASSFRDRGYGYTF. Full variable domain (remainder filled in from reference TRBV5-5 and TRBJ1-2): DAGVTQSPTHLIKTRGQQVTLRCSPISGHKSVSWYQQVLGQGPQFIFQYYEKEERGRGNFPDRFSARQFPNYSSELNVNALLLGDSALYLCASSFRDRGYGYTFGSGTRLTVV.

V usage is TRBV7-9 and J usage is TRBJ2-3; 9 bases are shared with TRBD2. Germline trimming cut 5 bases from V and 4 bases from J; bases unmatched to any gene: 10. The CDR3 runs 16 residues. Germline CDR1 is SEHNR and CDR2 is FQNEAQ (reference sequence). CDR3 sequence: CASSPRRSGGPDTQYF. The CDR3, as DNA: TGTGCCAGCAGCCCCCGCCGGAGCGGGGGGCCAGATACGCAGTATTTT. The full variable domain, its missing parts supplied by reference TRBV7-9 and TRBJ2-3, is DTGVSQNPRHKITKRGQNVTFRCDPISEHNRLYWYRQTLGQGPEFLTYFQNEAQLEKSRLLSDRFSAERPKGSFSTLEIQRTEQGDSAMYLCASSPRRSGGPDTQYFGPGTRLTVL.

This clonotype was recorded only once. One base away lies a much larger clone, so this may be a sequencing read error. This chain connects TRBV12-3 or TRBV12-4 to TRBJ1-3, with D unresolved. There are 12 residues in the CDR3. CDR3 DNA sequence: TGTGCCAGCAGTTTAGATGGAAACACCATGTATTTT. This codes for CASSLDGNTMYF.

As to this clonotype: This sequence may be a read error, since a much larger clone differs from it by one base. The chain is built from TRBV30 and TRBJ1-1; D is unclear. Trimming shortened V by 2 bases and J by 10 bases, and 17 bases separated the two germline ends. Germline V lookup: CDR1 GTSNPN, CDR2 SVGIG (reference sequence). This CDR3 region has 13 residues. CDR3 sequence reads: CAWSLTGGSGAFF. CDR3 nucleotide sequence: TGTGCCTGGAGTTTAACGGGAGGTTCTGGAGCTTTCTTT.

To note about this clonotype: A much larger clone sits a single nucleotide away, making a read error possible. The V call is TRBV10-3, the J call TRBJ2-3; perhaps TRBD2 as D (5 bases). The CDR3 covers 15 residues. Germline V gene data show CDR1 as ENHRY and CDR2 as SYGVKD. The CDR3 DNA reads as TGTGCCATCAGTGAGTCCCATCCTAGCACATATACGCAGTATTTT. Amino acid sequence: CAISESHPSTYTQYF.

In this sample, this clonotype turned up many times. The V call is TRBV6-1, the J call TRBJ2-7; D may correspond to TRBD1 or TRBD2 (7 bases each). The V gene's germline CDR1 is MNHNS and CDR2 SASEGT. The CDR3 loop spans 18 amino acids. V gave up 0 bases and J gave up 5 bases, with 23 bases separating them. Written as DNA, the CDR3 is TGTGCCAGCAGTGAAGCGCTTCGGGGGGCAGGGGGAAAGAACGAGCAGTACTTC. It encodes CASSEALRGAGGKNEQYF.

In this sample, this clonotype turned up many times. CDR3 amino acids: CASSTRDRGHTEAFF. CDR3 coding DNA: TGTGCCAGCAGCACCCGGGACAGGGGGCACACTGAAGCTTTCTTT. The chain employs TRBV13 and TRBJ1-1; TRBD1 agrees at 12 bases. The trim removed 5 bases at V and 3 bases at J, leaving 4 bases unmatched. Germline CDR1 is PRHDT and CDR2 is FYEKMQ (reference sequence). This CDR3 has 15 amino acids.

This clonotype was observed at least ten times. The V and J genes are TRBV12-3 or TRBV12-4 and TRBJ2-1, with 12 bases fitting TRBD2. V lost 2 bases and J lost 7; bases outside the gene matches: 6. CDR3 length: 16 amino acids. This chain's CDR3 is CASSLSSGGALNEQFF. The CDR3 region has the DNA TGTGCCAGCAGTTTATCTAGCGGGGGGGCTTTGAATGAGCAGTTCTTC.